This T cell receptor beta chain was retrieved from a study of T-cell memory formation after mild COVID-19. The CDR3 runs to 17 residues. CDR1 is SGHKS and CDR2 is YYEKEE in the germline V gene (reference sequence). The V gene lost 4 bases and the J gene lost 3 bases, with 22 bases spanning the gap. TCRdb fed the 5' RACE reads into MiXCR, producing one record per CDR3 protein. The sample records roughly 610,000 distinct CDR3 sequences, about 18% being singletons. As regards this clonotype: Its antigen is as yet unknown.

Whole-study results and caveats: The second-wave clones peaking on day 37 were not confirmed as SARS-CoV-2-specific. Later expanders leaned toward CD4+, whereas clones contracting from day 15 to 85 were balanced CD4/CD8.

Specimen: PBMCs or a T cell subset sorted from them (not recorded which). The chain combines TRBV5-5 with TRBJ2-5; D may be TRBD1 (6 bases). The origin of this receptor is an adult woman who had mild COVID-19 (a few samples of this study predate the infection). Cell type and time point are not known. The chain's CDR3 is CASSRGMGAGDKETQYF. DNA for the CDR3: TGTGCCAGCAGCCGTGGAATGGGGGCCGGTGACAAAGAGACCCAGTACTTC.